A selection of T cell receptor beta chains follows, all from one sample in a study of OX40 agonist ivuxolimab in advanced cancers. The repertoire was sequenced with immunoSEQ multiplex PCR; TCRdb's copy has only in-frame clones and lacks some. This table holds over 10,000 clones, roughly 80% found once. The starting material was CD4+ or CD8+ T cells sorted from blood, obtained in a trial of the OX40 agonist ivuxolimab. The receptors stem from an adult with an advanced solid tumor such as melanoma, head and neck, liver or kidney cancer. Each CDR3 is given with its conserved first and last residue. The D gene is left open where the match is weak. Not every row has a clone size; where given, it reads once, few, many or a size class.

DNA: TGTGCCAGCAGTGAAGGTACAGACTTTAATTCACCCCTCCACTTT; CDR3: CASSEGTDFNSPLHF; D: -; size: -; J: TRBJ1-6; V: TRBV2
DNA: TGTGCCAGCAGTTACTCGAGTCCGTACCAAGAGACCCAGTACTTC; CDR3: CASSYSSPYQETQYF; D: -; size: -; J: TRBJ2-5; V: TRBV6-6
DNA: TGTGCCAGTAGTATAGACCGAGGCGGGGAGGCCACCTTC; CDR3: CASSIDRGGEATF; D: -; size: few; J: TRBJ1-2; V: TRBV19
DNA: TGCGCCAGCAGCCAAGTGTACACAGATACGCAGTATTTT; CDR3: CASSQVYTDTQYF; D: -; size: once; J: TRBJ2-3; V: TRBV4-1
DNA: TGTGCCATCAGTGAGCCTAGCCCCTACAATGAGCAGTTCTTC; CDR3: CAISEPSPYNEQFF; D: -; size: -; J: TRBJ2-1; V: TRBV10-3
DNA: TGTGCCAGCTCACCGCCCGAGCGGGGGGGACCCGATACGCAGTATTTT; CDR3: CASSPPERGGPDTQYF; D: TRBD2; size: -; J: TRBJ2-3; V: TRBV18
DNA: TGTGCCAGCAGCCACAGGGGGCTCACCGGGGAGCTGTTTTTT; CDR3: CASSHRGLTGELFF; D: TRBD1; size: once; J: TRBJ2-2; V: TRBV6-9
DNA: TGTGCCAGCAGCCCCGGGACTAGCGGGAGCGGTATATGGTACGAGCAGTACTTC; CDR3: CASSPGTSGSGIWYEQYF; D: TRBD2; size: -; J: TRBJ2-7; V: TRBV7-6
DNA: TGTGCCAGCAGCTTGGGTCGCGGGGAGCTGTTTTTT; CDR3: CASSLGRGELFF; D: -; size: once; J: TRBJ2-2; V: TRBV5-6
DNA: TGTGCCAGCAGCTTAGGACAGACCCTTAACTATGGCTACACCTTC; CDR3: CASSLGQTLNYGYTF; D: -; size: once; J: TRBJ1-2; V: TRBV7-9
DNA: TGCGCCAGCAGTGGTGGCGAGCAGTACTTC; CDR3: CASSGGEQYF; D: -; size: -; J: TRBJ2-7; V: TRBV10-2
DNA: TGCAGTGGGAGAGAGGGGAGTGAGCAGTTCTTC; CDR3: CSGREGSEQFF; D: -; size: -; J: TRBJ2-1; V: TRBV20-1
DNA: TGCGCCAGCAGCCAAGCTTCAACAGCCAATGAGCAGTTCTTC; CDR3: CASSQASTANEQFF; D: -; size: -; J: TRBJ2-1; V: TRBV4-1
DNA: TGCGCCAGCAGTGGTCCTAGCGGGAGAGTCGGGGAGCTGTTTTTT; CDR3: CASSGPSGRVGELFF; D: TRBD2; size: -; J: TRBJ2-2; V: TRBV10-1
DNA: TGTGCCAGCAGTCTGAGAGTTTCCTACGAGCAGTACTTC; CDR3: CASSLRVSYEQYF; D: -; size: few; J: TRBJ2-7; V: TRBV27
DNA: TGTGCCAGCAGTTCCGGGACTATCATAGGCACAGATACGCAGTATTTT; CDR3: CASSSGTIIGTDTQYF; D: TRBD2; size: -; J: TRBJ2-3; V: TRBV13
DNA: TGTGCCAGCAGCTTACTTCCCGGCGGCCAGAGCAATCAGCCCCAGCATTTT; CDR3: CASSLLPGGQSNQPQHF; D: -; size: -; J: TRBJ1-5; V: TRBV7-8
DNA: TGCGCCAGCAGCTTAAATCTCGGGGAGCTGTTTTTT; CDR3: CASSLNLGELFF; D: -; size: -; J: TRBJ2-2; V: TRBV5-1
DNA: TGTGCCAGCACCGCGAGCGGGGGGGCCGCCTACAATGAGCAGTTCTTC; CDR3: CASTASGGAAYNEQFF; D: TRBD2; size: once; J: TRBJ2-1; V: TRBV5-6
DNA: TGTGCCAGCAGTTGGACAGGGGAGGACTATGGCTACACCTTC; CDR3: CASSWTGEDYGYTF; D: TRBD1; size: -; J: TRBJ1-2; V: TRBV28
DNA: TGTGCCAGCAGCGTAGTGGAAGGGGCTGAGACCCAGTACTTC; CDR3: CASSVVEGAETQYF; D: -; size: -; J: TRBJ2-5; V: TRBV9
DNA: TGTGCCAGCTTGAGACTAGCGGGGGGCGACAATGAGCAGTTCTTC; CDR3: CASLRLAGGDNEQFF; D: TRBD2; size: -; J: TRBJ2-1; V: TRBV11-2
DNA: TGTGCCAGCAGCATTAACAGGGGGCAAACTGAAGCTTTCTTT; CDR3: CASSINRGQTEAFF; D: TRBD1; size: -; J: TRBJ1-1; V: TRBV7-8
DNA: TGTGCCAGTAGTACAGGGGTCTCCTACGAGCAGTACTTC; CDR3: CASSTGVSYEQYF; D: -; size: -; J: TRBJ2-7; V: TRBV19
DNA: TGTGCCAGCAGCTTTTGGAGTGGAGAGTCTGGAAACACCATATATTTT; CDR3: CASSFWSGESGNTIYF; D: -; size: -; J: TRBJ1-3; V: TRBV7-8
DNA: TGTGCCAGCAGCTTAGGGCCCGTAGCCAAAAACATTCAGTACTTC; CDR3: CASSLGPVAKNIQYF; D: -; size: -; J: TRBJ2-4; V: TRBV7-9
DNA: TGTGCCAGCAGAGACGGACATCGGGGAGCCAAAAACATTCAGTACTTC; CDR3: CASRDGHRGAKNIQYF; D: -; size: few; J: TRBJ2-4; V: TRBV6-6
DNA: TGTGCCAGCAGCTGGGGGCCAGGGGAGGCCTCCGAGCAGTACTTC; CDR3: CASSWGPGEASEQYF; D: -; size: -; J: TRBJ2-7; V: TRBV5-4
DNA: TGCGCCAGCAGTGAGGGGGTTAGCGGGGAGTTCTTC; CDR3: CASSEGVSGEFF; D: TRBD2; size: -; J: TRBJ2-1; V: TRBV10-1
DNA: TGTGCCAGTAGTTCAGCGATTAACTATGGCTACACCTTC; CDR3: CASSSAINYGYTF; D: -; size: -; J: TRBJ1-2; V: TRBV19
DNA: TGCAGCGTTGGCGGCGGGACAGGGTCCCCCGGGGAGCTGTTTTTT; CDR3: CSVGGGTGSPGELFF; D: TRBD1; size: once; J: TRBJ2-2; V: TRBV29-1
DNA: TGCGCCAGCAGCGCCCGATACGAGCAGTACTTC; CDR3: CASSARYEQYF; D: -; size: -; J: TRBJ2-7; V: TRBV4-1
DNA: TGTGCCAGCAGCCCGGGGCACGAGCAGTACTTC; CDR3: CASSPGHEQYF; D: -; size: -; J: TRBJ2-7; V: TRBV9
DNA: TGCAGCGTCCGCGGCGGGGCCACGAATACGCAGTATTTT; CDR3: CSVRGGATNTQYF; D: -; size: -; J: TRBJ2-3; V: TRBV29-1
DNA: TGTGCCAGCAGCTGGGGACAGGGGGAGACTGAAGCTTTCTTT; CDR3: CASSWGQGETEAFF; D: TRBD1; size: few; J: TRBJ1-1; V: TRBV5-4
DNA: TGCGCCAGCAGCTTCAGGACAGTCAGGAGCTCCTACAATGAGCAGTTCTTC; CDR3: CASSFRTVRSSYNEQFF; D: -; size: -; J: TRBJ2-1; V: TRBV5-1
DNA: TGTGCCAGCAGCGTTCAGGACAGTGCAACTAATGAAAAACTGTTTTTT; CDR3: CASSVQDSATNEKLFF; D: -; size: -; J: TRBJ1-4; V: TRBV9
DNA: TGTGCCAGCAGCGTAAAGAGTGGATTCAATGAGCAGTTCTTC; CDR3: CASSVKSGFNEQFF; D: -; size: -; J: TRBJ2-1; V: TRBV9
DNA: TGTGCCAGCAGAGGGGAGCAGGACGAGGGGGGATCAGATACGCAGTATTTT; CDR3: CASRGEQDEGGSDTQYF; D: -; size: few; J: TRBJ2-3; V: TRBV13
DNA: TGTGCCAGCAGCCCCGCGGGACAACCCTACGAGCAGTACTTC; CDR3: CASSPAGQPYEQYF; D: -; size: -; J: TRBJ2-7; V: TRBV7-9
DNA: TGTGCCAGTAGTATAGATCATGAAGGGCTGATCTACAATGAGCAGTTCTTC; CDR3: CASSIDHEGLIYNEQFF; D: -; size: -; J: TRBJ2-1; V: TRBV19
DNA: TGTGCCAGCAGCGTGAGGGGGGCTGAGGGGAACAATGAGCAGTTCTTC; CDR3: CASSVRGAEGNNEQFF; D: -; size: -; J: TRBJ2-1; V: TRBV9
DNA: TGTGCCAGCAGCTTAAGTATTTTGGGGAGGGATCGCAACTATGGCTACACCTTC; CDR3: CASSLSILGRDRNYGYTF; D: -; size: -; J: TRBJ1-2; V: TRBV7-9
DNA: TGTGCCAGCAGCCACGGGGGGTACACCGGGGAGCTGTTTTTT; CDR3: CASSHGGYTGELFF; D: TRBD2; size: -; J: TRBJ2-2; V: TRBV11-1
DNA: TGTGCCAGCAGCTTAGATCGTCTATCGGAGACCCAGTACTTC; CDR3: CASSLDRLSETQYF; D: -; size: -; J: TRBJ2-5; V: TRBV7-9